This is a list of T cell receptor beta chains from one sample in a study of blood T cell repertoires in COVID-19. Sequenced by immunoSEQ multiplex PCR; TCRdb stores in-frame clones only, minus some. Among about 58,000 clones listed, 75% to 90% were seen once. Sequencing was performed on peripheral blood. The receptor set was obtained from a woman aged 55-69 years with active COVID-19. Both conserved end residues are part of each CDR3. D genes are given only for firm matches. Part of the rows lack a size; the others show once, few, many or a class for expanded clones.

v_gene: TRBV7-7
abundance: few
j_gene: TRBJ2-3
d_gene: TRBD1
CDR3nt: TGTGCTAGCAGCGAGGGGACAGGGTTAGATACGCAGTATTTT
CDR3aa: CASSEGTGLDTQYF

v_gene: TRBV1
abundance: .
j_gene: TRBJ2-3
d_gene: .
CDR3nt: TGCACCAGCAGCCAAAGACTAGTCAGTAGCGTGGCAGATACGCAGTATTTT
CDR3aa: CTSSQRLVSSVADTQYF

v_gene: TRBV5-1
abundance: once
j_gene: TRBJ1-6
d_gene: TRBD1
CDR3nt: TGCGCCAGCAGCTTGGAAGGACAGGTGGGTTCACCCCTCCACTTT
CDR3aa: CASSLEGQVGSPLHF

v_gene: TRBV18
abundance: .
j_gene: TRBJ1-3
d_gene: TRBD1
CDR3nt: TGTGCCAGCTCACCAAACCCCGGGACAGGGAAGGACGGGAACACCATATATTTT
CDR3aa: CASSPNPGTGKDGNTIYF

v_gene: TRBV3-1/TRBV3-2
abundance: few
j_gene: TRBJ1-2
d_gene: .
CDR3nt: TGTGCCAGCAGCCAAGTCTTACCGGGAAACTATGGCTACACCTTC
CDR3aa: CASSQVLPGNYGYTF

v_gene: TRBV13
abundance: .
j_gene: TRBJ1-4
d_gene: .
CDR3nt: TGTGCCAGCAGCCACGGCGGGGAGGAGGAAAAACTGTTTTTT
CDR3aa: CASSHGGEEEKLFF

v_gene: TRBV4-2
abundance: .
j_gene: TRBJ2-1
d_gene: .
CDR3nt: TGTGCCAGCAGCCAAGATCGGCTAACAGCTAGGGGTGAGCAGTTCTTC
CDR3aa: CASSQDRLTARGEQFF

v_gene: TRBV27
abundance: .
j_gene: TRBJ2-1
d_gene: TRBD2
CDR3nt: TGTGCCAGCAGCCTGACTAGCCCACCTTATAATGAGCAGTTCTTC
CDR3aa: CASSLTSPPYNEQFF

v_gene: TRBV6-5
abundance: many
j_gene: TRBJ1-1
d_gene: TRBD1
CDR3nt: TGTGCCAGCAGCCCGGCCCGGACAGGGCACCCAGGAGCTTTCTTT
CDR3aa: CASSPARTGHPGAFF

v_gene: TRBV6-5
abundance: .
j_gene: TRBJ2-7
d_gene: .
CDR3nt: TGTGCCAGCAGTTACTCATCGCAGGGCTACGAGCAGTACTTC
CDR3aa: CASSYSSQGYEQYF

v_gene: TRBV7-9
abundance: .
j_gene: TRBJ2-1
d_gene: .
CDR3nt: TGTGCCAGCAGCAAACCGGGAGACAATGAGCAGTTCTTC
CDR3aa: CASSKPGDNEQFF

v_gene: TRBV5-4
abundance: .
j_gene: TRBJ2-5
d_gene: TRBD2
CDR3nt: TGTGCCAGCAGCTTGGCCCCAGCGGGGGGGCAAGAGACCCAGTACTTC
CDR3aa: CASSLAPAGGQETQYF

v_gene: TRBV19
abundance: once
j_gene: TRBJ1-1
d_gene: .
CDR3nt: TGTGCCAGTAGTATGTATCCTAGGGGGACTGAAGCTTTCTTT
CDR3aa: CASSMYPRGTEAFF

v_gene: TRBV11-2
abundance: .
j_gene: TRBJ2-7
d_gene: .
CDR3nt: TGTGCCAGCAGCACCGCCCTCGACAGGACCTACGAGCAGTACTTC
CDR3aa: CASSTALDRTYEQYF

v_gene: TRBV30
abundance: .
j_gene: TRBJ2-1
d_gene: .
CDR3nt: TGTGCCTGGAGTGTGGAAGCGGCCAATGAGCAGTTCTTC
CDR3aa: CAWSVEAANEQFF

v_gene: TRBV4-1
abundance: .
j_gene: TRBJ2-7
d_gene: .
CDR3nt: TGCGCCAGCAGCCAACCTAGCTTCTACGAGCAGTACTTC
CDR3aa: CASSQPSFYEQYF

v_gene: TRBV5-4
abundance: .
j_gene: TRBJ2-1
d_gene: .
CDR3nt: TGTGCCAGCAGCTGGCTAGCATCGGCCTACAATGAGCAGTTCTTC
CDR3aa: CASSWLASAYNEQFF

v_gene: TRBV21-1
abundance: once
j_gene: TRBJ1-4
d_gene: .
CDR3nt: TGTGCCAGCAGCAAAGGGGGCAAGGGGCGCGAAAAACTGTTTTTT
CDR3aa: CASSKGGKGREKLFF

v_gene: TRBV9
abundance: .
j_gene: TRBJ2-7
d_gene: TRBD1
CDR3nt: TGTGCCAGCAGCGTAGATCCGGGACAGGGCGCCCACGAGCAGTACTTC
CDR3aa: CASSVDPGQGAHEQYF

v_gene: TRBV7-9
abundance: .
j_gene: TRBJ1-1
d_gene: TRBD1
CDR3nt: TGTGCCAGCAGCCCCCGACAGGGGGCGATCACTGAAGCTTTCTTT
CDR3aa: CASSPRQGAITEAFF

v_gene: TRBV5-4
abundance: .
j_gene: TRBJ2-7
d_gene: TRBD1
CDR3nt: TGTGCCAGCAGCTTCGGACAGGGAGGAAACGAGCAGTACTTC
CDR3aa: CASSFGQGGNEQYF

v_gene: TRBV5-1
abundance: .
j_gene: TRBJ2-5
d_gene: .
CDR3nt: TGCGCCAGCAGCTTGGGAACAGTTCAAGAGACCCAGTACTTC
CDR3aa: CASSLGTVQETQYF

v_gene: TRBV18
abundance: .
j_gene: TRBJ2-5
d_gene: .
CDR3nt: TGTGCCAGCTCCCTGTCGGCAGGTCAAGAGACCCAGTACTTC
CDR3aa: CASSLSAGQETQYF

v_gene: TRBV5-1
abundance: .
j_gene: TRBJ2-3
d_gene: .
CDR3nt: TGCGCCAGCAGCTTGGTTGGGACTACAGATACGCAGTATTTT
CDR3aa: CASSLVGTTDTQYF

v_gene: TRBV3-1/TRBV3-2
abundance: .
j_gene: TRBJ2-3
d_gene: .
CDR3nt: TGTGCCAGCAGCCAAGATGTACGGGGTGTTGGCACAGATACGCAGTATTTT
CDR3aa: CASSQDVRGVGTDTQYF

v_gene: TRBV19
abundance: .
j_gene: TRBJ2-7
d_gene: TRBD2
CDR3nt: TGTGCCAGTAGTCCGCGGACTAGTCGACAGTACGAGCAGTACTTC
CDR3aa: CASSPRTSRQYEQYF

v_gene: TRBV7-7
abundance: .
j_gene: TRBJ2-7
d_gene: TRBD2
CDR3nt: TGTGCTAGCAGCTTACAGGCGGGGGACGAGCAGTACTTC
CDR3aa: CASSLQAGDEQYF

v_gene: TRBV9
abundance: .
j_gene: TRBJ2-3
d_gene: TRBD1
CDR3nt: TGTGCCAGCAGCGTCCGGACAGGGGTTTATTCAGATACGCAGTATTTT
CDR3aa: CASSVRTGVYSDTQYF

v_gene: TRBV29-1
abundance: .
j_gene: TRBJ1-5
d_gene: TRBD1
CDR3nt: TGCAGCGTGACAGGGGGCAGCAATCAGCCCCAGCATTTT
CDR3aa: CSVTGGSNQPQHF

v_gene: TRBV5-4
abundance: .
j_gene: TRBJ1-2
d_gene: TRBD1
CDR3nt: TGTGCCAGCAGCGGCAGACAGGGGGTCGGTGGCTACACCTTC
CDR3aa: CASSGRQGVGGYTF

v_gene: TRBV19
abundance: once
j_gene: TRBJ1-2
d_gene: TRBD1
CDR3nt: TGTGCCAGTAACCAGCTCCGGGACAGGGATTATGGCTACACCTTC
CDR3aa: CASNQLRDRDYGYTF

v_gene: TRBV4-2
abundance: few
j_gene: TRBJ2-7
d_gene: TRBD2
CDR3nt: TGTGCCAGCAGCCCCGAGCGGGGGGGCCCCTACGAGCAGTACTTC
CDR3aa: CASSPERGGPYEQYF

v_gene: TRBV6-1
abundance: once
j_gene: TRBJ1-1
d_gene: .
CDR3nt: TGTGCCAGCAGTGAACCCCCGGGAACTGAAGCTTTCTTT
CDR3aa: CASSEPPGTEAFF

v_gene: TRBV19
abundance: .
j_gene: TRBJ1-1
d_gene: .
CDR3nt: TGTGCCAGTAGTATAAGCCTTATGAACACTGAAGCTTTCTTT
CDR3aa: CASSISLMNTEAFF

v_gene: TRBV11-2
abundance: .
j_gene: TRBJ1-2
d_gene: .
CDR3nt: TGTGCCAGCAGCCCTACCCCCGATTCCGCCATTGGTGGCTACACCTTC
CDR3aa: CASSPTPDSAIGGYTF

v_gene: TRBV6-5
abundance: .
j_gene: TRBJ2-1
d_gene: .
CDR3nt: TGTGCCAGCACGGGACTGGCCTACAATGAGCAGTTCTTC
CDR3aa: CASTGLAYNEQFF

v_gene: TRBV3-1/TRBV3-2
abundance: .
j_gene: TRBJ2-3
d_gene: TRBD2
CDR3nt: TGTGCCAGCAGCCTCCTGGGGTCTAGCGGGATCACAGATACGCAGTATTTT
CDR3aa: CASSLLGSSGITDTQYF

v_gene: TRBV14
abundance: .
j_gene: TRBJ1-6
d_gene: .
CDR3nt: TGTGCCAGCAGCCCCAGGGGTTATAATTCACCCCTCCACTTT
CDR3aa: CASSPRGYNSPLHF

v_gene: TRBV9
abundance: .
j_gene: TRBJ1-1
d_gene: .
CDR3nt: TGTGCCAGCAGCGTAGGATACAGTGAAGCTTTCTTT
CDR3aa: CASSVGYSEAFF

v_gene: TRBV2
abundance: .
j_gene: TRBJ2-1
d_gene: .
CDR3nt: TGTGCCAGCAGCTTCCGGGACTCCTACAATGAGCAGTTCTTC
CDR3aa: CASSFRDSYNEQFF

v_gene: TRBV4-3
abundance: .
j_gene: TRBJ1-3
d_gene: TRBD1
CDR3nt: TGCGCCAGCAGGGACAGGGCTGGAAACACCATATATTTT
CDR3aa: CASRDRAGNTIYF

v_gene: TRBV7-2
abundance: .
j_gene: TRBJ1-1
d_gene: .
CDR3nt: TGTGCCAGCAGCCCCGACTTATGGAACACTGAAGCTTTCTTT
CDR3aa: CASSPDLWNTEAFF

v_gene: TRBV3-1/TRBV3-2
abundance: few
j_gene: TRBJ1-1
d_gene: .
CDR3nt: TGTGCCAGCAGCCAACTACAGGGTAACACTGAAGCTTTCTTT
CDR3aa: CASSQLQGNTEAFF

v_gene: TRBV6-5
abundance: .
j_gene: TRBJ1-3
d_gene: .
CDR3nt: TGTGCCAGCAGAAAAGAGGTCGGAAACACCATATATTTT
CDR3aa: CASRKEVGNTIYF

v_gene: TRBV6-4
abundance: .
j_gene: TRBJ1-4
d_gene: TRBD1
CDR3nt: TGTGCCAGCAGTGACGGACAGGGAAAAGGTCGGGAAAAACTGTTTTTT
CDR3aa: CASSDGQGKGREKLFF

v_gene: TRBV4-1
abundance: .
j_gene: TRBJ1-5
d_gene: .
CDR3nt: TGCGCCAGCAGCCAAGATCTCTTCAGCAATCAGCCCCAGCATTTT
CDR3aa: CASSQDLFSNQPQHF

v_gene: TRBV9
abundance: .
j_gene: TRBJ1-4
d_gene: .
CDR3nt: TGTGCCAGCAGCGTGGGCGGGGCAACTAATGAAAAACTGTTTTTT
CDR3aa: CASSVGGATNEKLFF

v_gene: TRBV19
abundance: once
j_gene: TRBJ1-1
d_gene: TRBD1
CDR3nt: TGTGCCAGTAGAGGCCACAGGGGCCTCGTGGGCACTGAAGCTTTCTTT
CDR3aa: CASRGHRGLVGTEAFF

v_gene: TRBV25-1
abundance: few
j_gene: TRBJ1-1
d_gene: TRBD1
CDR3nt: TGTGCCAGCAGTGATTTACGACAGGGGAGGGGCACTGAAGCTTTCTTT
CDR3aa: CASSDLRQGRGTEAFF

v_gene: TRBV5-1
abundance: .
j_gene: TRBJ2-7
d_gene: .
CDR3nt: TGCGCCAGCAGCTTGGTCCGTGACGAGCAGTACTTC
CDR3aa: CASSLVRDEQYF

v_gene: TRBV3-1/TRBV3-2
abundance: .
j_gene: TRBJ2-6
d_gene: .
CDR3nt: TGTGCCAGCAGCCTCTACGGCAGGGCTGGGGCCAACGTCCTGACTTTC
CDR3aa: CASSLYGRAGANVLTF

v_gene: TRBV19
abundance: .
j_gene: TRBJ1-2
d_gene: .
CDR3nt: TGTGCCAGTTGGAACCTCCGGAACATCCCACTATCGGGCTACACCTTC
CDR3aa: CASWNLRNIPLSGYTF

v_gene: TRBV3-1/TRBV3-2
abundance: once
j_gene: TRBJ2-1
d_gene: TRBD2
CDR3nt: TGTGCCAGCAGCCAAGGTATACTAGCGGGGGGTTATGAGCAGTTCTTC
CDR3aa: CASSQGILAGGYEQFF

v_gene: TRBV9
abundance: .
j_gene: TRBJ2-5
d_gene: .
CDR3nt: TGTGCCAGCAGCGTAAGGGGGGGTCAAGAGACCCAGTACTTC
CDR3aa: CASSVRGGQETQYF

v_gene: TRBV3-1/TRBV3-2
abundance: .
j_gene: TRBJ2-7
d_gene: .
CDR3nt: TGTGCCAGCAGCCAAGACGGGGACTACGAGCAGTACTTC
CDR3aa: CASSQDGDYEQYF

v_gene: TRBV5-1
abundance: .
j_gene: TRBJ1-1
d_gene: TRBD1
CDR3nt: TGCGCCAGCAGCCAAACGTTCGGACAGGGGCCTGAAGCTTTCTTT
CDR3aa: CASSQTFGQGPEAFF

v_gene: TRBV3-1/TRBV3-2
abundance: .
j_gene: TRBJ2-4
d_gene: .
CDR3nt: TGTGCCAGCAGCCAAGCGGGGAACATTCAGTACTTC
CDR3aa: CASSQAGNIQYF

v_gene: TRBV6-6
abundance: .
j_gene: TRBJ2-1
d_gene: .
CDR3nt: TGTGCCAGCAGTTACTGGGAGGGGGGGCCGCGGTTCTTC
CDR3aa: CASSYWEGGPRFF